The clone carrying this T cell receptor beta chain was found a few times. This specimen comes from a study of blood T cell repertoires in COVID-19. V was clipped by 2 bases and J by 0 bases, with 10 bases between them. The CDR3 is 16 amino acids. Germline-derived CDR1 and CDR2 are MRHNA and SNTAGT. Clones were read by immunoSEQ multiplex PCR, and TCRdb kept only the in-frame ones, dropping some. The sample has 150,000 to 200,000 clones; roughly 81% are singletons. The TCR comes from an elderly woman with COVID-19, enrolled during active disease. The chain is built from TRBV6-4 and TRBJ1-4, with a possible D match to TRBD1 (5 bases). The sequencing sample was made of peripheral blood. CDR3: CASSDPDNATNEKLFF. The CDR3 DNA reads TGTGCCAGCAGTGACCCGGACAACGCAACTAATGAAAAACTGTTTTTT.